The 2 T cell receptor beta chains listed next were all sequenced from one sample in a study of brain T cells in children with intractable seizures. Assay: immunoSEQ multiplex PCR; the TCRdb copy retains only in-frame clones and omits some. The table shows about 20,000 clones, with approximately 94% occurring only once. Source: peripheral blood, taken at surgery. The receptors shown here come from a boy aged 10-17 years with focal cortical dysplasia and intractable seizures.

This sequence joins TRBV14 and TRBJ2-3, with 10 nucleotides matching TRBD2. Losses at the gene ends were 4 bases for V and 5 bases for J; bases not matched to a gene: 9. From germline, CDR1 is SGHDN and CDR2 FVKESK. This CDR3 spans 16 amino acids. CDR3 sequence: CASSRQRGGAGDTQYF. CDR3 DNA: TGTGCCAGCAGCCGCCAGCGGGGGGGCGCCGGAGATACGCAGTATTTT.

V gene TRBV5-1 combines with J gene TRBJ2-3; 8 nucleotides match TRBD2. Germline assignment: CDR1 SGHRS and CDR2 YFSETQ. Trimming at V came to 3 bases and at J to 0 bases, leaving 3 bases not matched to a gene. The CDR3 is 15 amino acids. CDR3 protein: CASSSSSGSTDTQYF. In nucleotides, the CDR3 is TGCGCCAGCAGCTCGTCTAGCGGGAGCACAGATACGCAGTATTTT. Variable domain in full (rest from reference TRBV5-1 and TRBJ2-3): KAGVTQTPRYLIKTRGQQVTLSCSPISGHRSVSWYQQTPGQGLQFLFEYFSETQRNKGNFPGRFSGRQFSNSRSEMNVSTLELGDSALYLCASSSSSGSTDTQYFGPGTRLTVL.